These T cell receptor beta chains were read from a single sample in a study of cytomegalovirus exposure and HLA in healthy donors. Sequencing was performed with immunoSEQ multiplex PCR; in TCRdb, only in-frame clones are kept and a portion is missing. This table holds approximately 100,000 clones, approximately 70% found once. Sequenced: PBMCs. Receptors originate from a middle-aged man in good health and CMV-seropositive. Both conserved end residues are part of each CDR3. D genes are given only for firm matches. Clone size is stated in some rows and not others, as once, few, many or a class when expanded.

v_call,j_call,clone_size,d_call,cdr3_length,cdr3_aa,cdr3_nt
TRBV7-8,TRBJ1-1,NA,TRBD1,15,CASSQMTGGDTEAFF,TGTGCCAGCAGCCAGATGACAGGGGGGGACACTGAAGCTTTCTTT
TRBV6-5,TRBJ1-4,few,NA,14,CASRGGGTNEKLFF,TGTGCCAGCAGAGGCGGAGGAACTAATGAAAAACTGTTTTTT
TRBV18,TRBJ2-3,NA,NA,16,CASSPPDRNRADTQYF,TGTGCCAGCTCACCACCGGATAGAAACCGGGCAGATACGCAGTATTTT
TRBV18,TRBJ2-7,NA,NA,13,CASSPDSNEEQYF,TGTGCCAGCTCACCAGACAGTAATGAAGAGCAGTACTTC
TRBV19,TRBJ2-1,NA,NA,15,CASSISGYSYNEQFF,TGTGCCAGTAGTATCAGCGGATACTCCTACAATGAGCAGTTCTTC
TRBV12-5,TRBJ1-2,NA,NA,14,CASGLVGELYGYTF,TGTGCTAGTGGTTTGGTCGGGGAGCTCTATGGCTACACCTTC
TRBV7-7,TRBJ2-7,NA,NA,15,CASSLFSGTSYEQYF,TGTGCTAGCAGCTTGTTTTCTGGCACCTCCTACGAGCAGTACTTC
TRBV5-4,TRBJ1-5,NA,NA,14,CASSLGGANQPQHF,TGTGCCAGCAGCTTGGGTGGGGCGAATCAGCCCCAGCATTTT
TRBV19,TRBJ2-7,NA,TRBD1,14,CASNPGQGTYEQYF,TGTGCCAGTAACCCGGGACAGGGGACTTACGAGCAGTACTTC
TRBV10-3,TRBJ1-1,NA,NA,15,CAIGGGSGMNTEAFF,TGTGCCATCGGGGGAGGTAGTGGGATGAACACTGAAGCTTTCTTT
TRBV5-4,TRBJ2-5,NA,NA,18,CASSFSGDLLYTKETQYF,TGTGCCAGCAGCTTTTCGGGAGACCTCCTATATACCAAAGAGACCCAGTACTTC
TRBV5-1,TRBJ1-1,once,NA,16,CASSPGRGHWNTEAFF,TGCGCCAGCAGCCCGGGACGGGGACACTGGAACACTGAAGCTTTCTTT
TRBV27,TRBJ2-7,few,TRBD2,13,CASSSGMIYEQYF,TGTGCCAGTTCTAGCGGGATGATATACGAGCAGTACTTC
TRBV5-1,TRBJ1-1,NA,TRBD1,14,CASSLPQGNTEAFF,TGCGCCAGCAGCTTGCCACAGGGGAATACTGAAGCTTTCTTT
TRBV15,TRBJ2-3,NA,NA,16,CATSSQDRISGDTQYF,TGTGCCACCAGCAGCCAGGACAGAATCAGCGGAGATACGCAGTATTTT
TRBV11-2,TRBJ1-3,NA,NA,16,CASSSRTDFSGNTIYF,TGTGCCAGCAGCTCGAGGACAGACTTCTCTGGAAACACCATATATTTT
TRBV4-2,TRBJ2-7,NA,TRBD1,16,CASSQEGQVLSYEQYF,TGTGCCAGCAGCCAAGAGGGACAGGTCCTAAGCTACGAGCAGTACTTC
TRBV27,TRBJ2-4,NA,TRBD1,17,CASSLSTGPIAKNIQYF,TGTGCCAGCAGTTTATCGACAGGGCCCATAGCCAAAAACATTCAGTACTTC
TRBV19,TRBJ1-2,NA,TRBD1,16,CASSTSGTGVTYGYTF,TGTGCCAGTAGTACATCCGGGACAGGGGTGACCTATGGCTACACCTTC
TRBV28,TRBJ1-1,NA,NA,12,CASSGFLGRAFF,TGTGCCAGCAGTGGCTTTTTGGGCCGGGCTTTCTTT
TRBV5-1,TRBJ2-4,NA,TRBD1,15,CASSLASTGTNIQYF,TGCGCCAGCAGCTTGGCCTCGACAGGGACGAACATTCAGTACTTC
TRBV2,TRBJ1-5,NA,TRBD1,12,CASGTGAQPQHF,TGTGCCAGCGGGACAGGGGCTCAGCCCCAGCATTTT
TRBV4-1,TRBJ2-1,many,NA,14,CASSQEFGGYEQFF,TGCGCCAGCAGCCAAGAGTTTGGAGGCTATGAGCAGTTCTTC
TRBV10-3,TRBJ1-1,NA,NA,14,CAISPTGHGTEAFF,TGTGCCATCAGTCCAACAGGGCATGGAACTGAAGCTTTCTTT
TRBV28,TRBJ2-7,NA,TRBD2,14,CASSYGRKEDEQYF,TGTGCCAGCAGTTACGGGAGGAAGGAGGACGAGCAGTACTTC
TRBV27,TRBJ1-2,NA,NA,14,CASSLRGGNYGYTF,TGTGCCAGCAGCCTCCGGGGAGGGAACTATGGCTACACCTTC
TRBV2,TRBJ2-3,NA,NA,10,CASSDNTQYF,TGTGCCAGCAGTGATAATACGCAGTATTTT
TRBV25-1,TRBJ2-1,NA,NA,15,CASRDGGAHYNEQFF,TGTGCCAGCAGGGATGGGGGGGCACACTACAATGAGCAGTTCTTC
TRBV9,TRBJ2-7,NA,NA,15,CASSVASGQTYEQYF,TGTGCCAGCAGCGTAGCGAGCGGGCAGACCTACGAGCAGTACTTC
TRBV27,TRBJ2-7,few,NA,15,CASSIKGGGIYEQYF,TGTGCCAGCAGTATAAAAGGGGGGGGGATATACGAGCAGTACTTC
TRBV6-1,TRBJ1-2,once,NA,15,CASTSIQGNNYGYTF,TGTGCCAGCACCAGCATACAGGGTAATAACTATGGCTACACCTTC
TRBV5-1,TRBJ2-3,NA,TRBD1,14,CASSPDRGTDTQYF,TGCGCCAGCAGCCCGGACAGGGGAACAGATACGCAGTATTTT
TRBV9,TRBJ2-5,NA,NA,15,CASSVYVGPGETQYF,TGTGCCAGCAGCGTATATGTCGGCCCGGGGGAAACCCAGTACTTC
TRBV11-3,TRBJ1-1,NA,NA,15,CASSLDGRAEAEAFF,TGTGCCAGCAGCTTAGACGGCAGGGCCGAGGCTGAAGCTTTCTTT
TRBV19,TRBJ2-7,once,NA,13,CASSLDRTYEQYF,TGTGCCAGTAGTCTGGACAGAACCTACGAGCAGTACTTC
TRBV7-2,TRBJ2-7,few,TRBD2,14,CASSLVGASGEQYF,TGTGCCAGCAGCTTAGTCGGGGCTAGCGGAGAGCAGTACTTC
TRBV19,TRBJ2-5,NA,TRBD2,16,CASSMLAGGLGETQYF,TGTGCCAGTAGTATGCTAGCGGGGGGTTTGGGAGAGACCCAGTACTTC